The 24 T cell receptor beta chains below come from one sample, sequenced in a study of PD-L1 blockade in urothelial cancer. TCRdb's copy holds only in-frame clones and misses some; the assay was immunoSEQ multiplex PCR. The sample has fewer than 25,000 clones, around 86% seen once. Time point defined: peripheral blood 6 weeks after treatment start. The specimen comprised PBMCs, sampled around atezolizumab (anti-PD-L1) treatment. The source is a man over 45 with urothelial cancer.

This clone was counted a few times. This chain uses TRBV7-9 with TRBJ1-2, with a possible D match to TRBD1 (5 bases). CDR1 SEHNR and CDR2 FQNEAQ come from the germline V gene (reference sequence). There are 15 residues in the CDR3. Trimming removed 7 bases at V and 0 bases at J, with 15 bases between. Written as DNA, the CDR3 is TGTGCCAGCACCTCTCCAAGGGGCCCTAACTATGGCTACACCTTC. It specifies CASTSPRGPNYGYTF.

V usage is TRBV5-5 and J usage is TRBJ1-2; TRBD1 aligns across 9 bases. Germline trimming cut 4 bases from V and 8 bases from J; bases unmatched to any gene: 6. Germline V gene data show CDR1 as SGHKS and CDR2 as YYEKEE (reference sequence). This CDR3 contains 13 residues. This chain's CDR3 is CASSLWTGEGYTF. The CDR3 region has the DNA TGTGCCAGCAGCCTATGGACAGGGGAGGGCTACACCTTC.

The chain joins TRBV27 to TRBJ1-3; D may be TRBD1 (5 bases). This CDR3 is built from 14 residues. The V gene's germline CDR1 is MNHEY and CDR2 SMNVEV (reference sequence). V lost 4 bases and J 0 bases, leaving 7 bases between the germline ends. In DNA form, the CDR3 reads TGTGCCAGCAGTTGGACATCCTCTGGAAACACCATATATTTT. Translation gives CASSWTSSGNTIYF.

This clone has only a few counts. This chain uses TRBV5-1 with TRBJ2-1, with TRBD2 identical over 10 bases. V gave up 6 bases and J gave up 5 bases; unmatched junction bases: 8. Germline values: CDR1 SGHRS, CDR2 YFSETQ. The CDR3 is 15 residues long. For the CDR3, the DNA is TGCGCCAGCACCCAGCGGGAGGGCCTTAACAATGAGCAGTTCTTC. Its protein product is CASTQREGLNNEQFF.

The chain's CDR3 is CASSSLSSTSADTQYF. DNA for the CDR3: TGCGCCAGCAGCTCCTTATCCAGCACTAGCGCAGATACGCAGTATTTT. This sequence joins TRBV5-1 and TRBJ2-3, with 7 positions matching TRBD2. The V gene's germline CDR1 is SGHRS and CDR2 YFSETQ. This CDR3 spans 16 amino acids. V shed 3 bases and J 4 bases; nucleotides not matched to a gene: 11.

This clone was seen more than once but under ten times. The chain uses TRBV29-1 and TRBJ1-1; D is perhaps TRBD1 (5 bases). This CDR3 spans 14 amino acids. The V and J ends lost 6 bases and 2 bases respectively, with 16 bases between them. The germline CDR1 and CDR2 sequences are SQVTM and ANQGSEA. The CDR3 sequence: CSVARQTVNTEAFF. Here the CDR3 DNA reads TGCAGCGTAGCTAGACAGACAGTCAACACTGAAGCTTTCTTT. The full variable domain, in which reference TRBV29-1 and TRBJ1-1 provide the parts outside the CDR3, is SAVISQKPSRDICQRGTSLTIQCQVDSQVTMMFWYRQQPGQSLTLIATANQGSEATYESGFVIDKFPISRPNLTFSTLTVSNMSPEDSSIYLCSVARQTVNTEAFFGQGTRLTVV.

CDR3 DNA: TGTGCCAGCAGCGGGACAGATTACGAGCAGTACTTC. Translating it yields CASSGTDYEQYF. The chain has TRBV9 and TRBJ2-7; TRBD1 might be the D (6 bases). Germline lookup yields CDR1 SGDLS and CDR2 YYNGEE. The V and J ends lost 3 bases and 4 bases respectively, with 8 bases between them. This CDR3 spans 12 amino acids.

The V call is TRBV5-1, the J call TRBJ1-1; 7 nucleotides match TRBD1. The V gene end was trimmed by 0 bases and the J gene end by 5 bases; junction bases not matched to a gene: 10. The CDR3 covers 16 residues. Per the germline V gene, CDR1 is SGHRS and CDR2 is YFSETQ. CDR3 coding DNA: TGCGCCAGCAGCTTGGGACAGGGTAATGCAAGGACTGAAGCTTTCTTT. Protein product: CASSLGQGNARTEAFF.

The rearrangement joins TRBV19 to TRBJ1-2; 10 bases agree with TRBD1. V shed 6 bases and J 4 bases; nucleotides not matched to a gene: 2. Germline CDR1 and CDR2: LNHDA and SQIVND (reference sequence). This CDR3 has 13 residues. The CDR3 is CASRDRGSYGYTF. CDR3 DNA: TGTGCCAGTAGGGACAGGGGGTCCTATGGCTACACCTTC.

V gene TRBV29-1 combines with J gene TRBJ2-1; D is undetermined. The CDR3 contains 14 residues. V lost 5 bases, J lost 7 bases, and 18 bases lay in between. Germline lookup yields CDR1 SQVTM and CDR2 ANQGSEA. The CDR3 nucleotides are TGCAGCGTTTATGTAGCCGCCGCTAGGAATGAGCAGTTCTTC. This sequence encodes CSVYVAAARNEQFF.

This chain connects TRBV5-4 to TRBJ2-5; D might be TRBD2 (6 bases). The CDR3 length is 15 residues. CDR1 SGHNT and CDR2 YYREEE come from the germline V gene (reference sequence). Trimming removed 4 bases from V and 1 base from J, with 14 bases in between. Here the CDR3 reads CASSPNSGTQETQYF. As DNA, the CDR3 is TGTGCCAGCAGCCCTAATAGCGGAACCCAAGAGACCCAGTACTTC.

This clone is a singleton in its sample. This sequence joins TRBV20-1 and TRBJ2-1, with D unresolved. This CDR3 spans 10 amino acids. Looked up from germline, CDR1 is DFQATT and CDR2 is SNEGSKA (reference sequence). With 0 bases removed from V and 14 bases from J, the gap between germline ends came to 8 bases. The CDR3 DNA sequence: TGCAGTGCTAGAGAACCACCGGAGTTCTTC. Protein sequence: CSAREPPEFF.

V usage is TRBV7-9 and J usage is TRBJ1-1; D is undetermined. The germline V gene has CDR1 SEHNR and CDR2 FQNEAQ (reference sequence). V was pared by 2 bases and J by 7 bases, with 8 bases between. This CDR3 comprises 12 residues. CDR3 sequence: CASSLQEFEAFF. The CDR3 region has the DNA TGTGCCAGCAGCTTACAGGAATTTGAAGCTTTCTTT.

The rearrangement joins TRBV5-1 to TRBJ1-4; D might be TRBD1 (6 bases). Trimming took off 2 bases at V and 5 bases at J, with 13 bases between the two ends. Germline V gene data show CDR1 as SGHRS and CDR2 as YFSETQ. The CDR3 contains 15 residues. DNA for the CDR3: TGCGCCAGCAGCTTTGTGGGGGCTTCAAATGAAAAACTGTTTTTT. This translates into CASSFVGASNEKLFF. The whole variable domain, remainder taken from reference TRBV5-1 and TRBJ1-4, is KAGVTQTPRYLIKTRGQQVTLSCSPISGHRSVSWYQQTPGQGLQFLFEYFSETQRNKGNFPGRFSGRQFSNSRSEMNVSTLELGDSALYLCASSFVGASNEKLFFGSGTQLSVL.

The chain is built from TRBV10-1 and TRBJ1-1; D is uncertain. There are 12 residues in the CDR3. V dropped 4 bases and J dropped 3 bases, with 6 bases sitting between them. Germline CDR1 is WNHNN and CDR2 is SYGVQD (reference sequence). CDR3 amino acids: CASSAGYTEAFF. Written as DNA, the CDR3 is TGCGCCAGCAGTGCGGGATACACTGAAGCTTTCTTT.

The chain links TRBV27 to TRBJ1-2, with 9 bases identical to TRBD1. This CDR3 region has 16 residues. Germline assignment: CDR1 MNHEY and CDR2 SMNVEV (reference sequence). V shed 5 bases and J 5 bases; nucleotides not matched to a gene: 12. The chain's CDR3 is CASSEAGTGKGYGYTF. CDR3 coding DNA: TGTGCCAGCAGTGAAGCCGGGACAGGGAAAGGGTATGGCTACACCTTC.

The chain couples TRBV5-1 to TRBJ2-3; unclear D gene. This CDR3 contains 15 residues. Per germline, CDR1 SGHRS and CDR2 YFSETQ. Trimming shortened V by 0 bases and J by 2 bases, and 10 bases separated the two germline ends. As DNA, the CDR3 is TGCGCCAGCAGCTTGGTACCGCCAGTCACAGATACGCAGTATTTT. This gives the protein CASSLVPPVTDTQYF.

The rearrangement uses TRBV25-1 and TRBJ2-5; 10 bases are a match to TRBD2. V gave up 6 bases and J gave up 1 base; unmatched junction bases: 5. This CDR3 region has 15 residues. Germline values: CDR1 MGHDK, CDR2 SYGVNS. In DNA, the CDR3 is TGTGCCAGCAGACGGACTAGCGGATTCCAAGAGACCCAGTACTTC. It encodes CASRRTSGFQETQYF.

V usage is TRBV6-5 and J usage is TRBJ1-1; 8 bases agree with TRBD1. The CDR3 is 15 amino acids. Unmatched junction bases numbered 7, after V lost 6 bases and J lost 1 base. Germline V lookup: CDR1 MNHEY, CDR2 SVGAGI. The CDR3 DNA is TGTGCCAGCAGCTCCAGGGGGCGCCCGAACACTGAAGCTTTCTTT. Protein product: CASSSRGRPNTEAFF.

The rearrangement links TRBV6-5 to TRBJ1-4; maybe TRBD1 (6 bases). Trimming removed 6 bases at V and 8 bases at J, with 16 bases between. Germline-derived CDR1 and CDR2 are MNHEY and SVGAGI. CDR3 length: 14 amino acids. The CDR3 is CASSRTQGREKLFF. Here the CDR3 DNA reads TGTGCCAGCAGCCGAACACAGGGTAGGGAAAAACTGTTTTTT.

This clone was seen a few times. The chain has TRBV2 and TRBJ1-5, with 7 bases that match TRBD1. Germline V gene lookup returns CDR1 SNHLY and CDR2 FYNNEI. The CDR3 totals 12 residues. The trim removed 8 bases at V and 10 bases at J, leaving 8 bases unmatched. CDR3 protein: CASRDSGHPQHF. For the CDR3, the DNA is TGTGCCAGCCGGGACAGCGGTCATCCCCAGCATTTT. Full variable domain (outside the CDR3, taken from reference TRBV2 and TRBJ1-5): EPEVTQTPSHQVTQMGQEVILRCVPISNHLYFYWYRQILGQKVEFLVSFYNNEISEKSEIFDDQFSVERPDGSNFTLKIRSTKLEDSAMYFCASRDSGHPQHFGDGTRLSIL.

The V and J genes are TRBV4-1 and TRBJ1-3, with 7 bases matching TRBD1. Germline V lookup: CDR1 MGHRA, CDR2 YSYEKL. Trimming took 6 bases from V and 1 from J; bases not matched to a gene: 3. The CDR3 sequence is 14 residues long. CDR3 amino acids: CASRGQSSGNTIYF. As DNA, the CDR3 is TGCGCCAGCAGGGGACAGTCATCTGGAAACACCATATATTTT.

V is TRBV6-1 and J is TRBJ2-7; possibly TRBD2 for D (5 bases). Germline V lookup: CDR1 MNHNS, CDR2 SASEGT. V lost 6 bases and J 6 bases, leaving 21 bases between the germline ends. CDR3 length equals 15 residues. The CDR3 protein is CASSPPRRVGSEQYV. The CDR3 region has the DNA TGTGCCAGCAGCCCCCCGCGGCGGGTGGGTTCCGAGCAGTACGTC.

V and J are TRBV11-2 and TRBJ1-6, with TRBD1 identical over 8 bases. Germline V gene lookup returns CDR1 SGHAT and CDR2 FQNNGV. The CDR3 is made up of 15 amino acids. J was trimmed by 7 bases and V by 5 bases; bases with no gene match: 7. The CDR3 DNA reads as TGTGCCAGCAGCCCCCGACAGGGGCAAAATTCACCCCTCCACTTT. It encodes CASSPRQGQNSPLHF.